The source of this T cell receptor (beta chain) is a study of T cell responses to AZD1222 COVID-19 vaccine. TCRdb keeps only in-frame clones here, not all; method: immunoSEQ multiplex PCR. The table records 35,000 to 50,000 clones, about four fifths of them present only once. The CDR3 spans 14 residues. Germline V gene sequence: CDR1 SGHTS, CDR2 YDEGEE. This clone was found once. Relative to the germline gene, one junction end is altered; a read error may explain this. The clonotype comes from an adult who received the MenACWY meningococcal vaccine as a control. The starting material was peripheral blood, obtained 28 days after the second dose of the MenACWY control vaccine. The V call is TRBV5-8, the J call TRBJ2-1, with TRBD2 identical over 9 bases. The CDR3 DNA reads TGTGCCAGCAGCCATGGACTGAGCGGGGGGCAGTACCTCTTC. Amino acid sequence: CASSHGLSGGQYLF.